This passage covers 21 T cell receptor beta chains from one sample sequenced in a study of T cell responses to AZD1222 COVID-19 vaccine. Produced via immunoSEQ multiplex PCR; TCRdb's table is partial and in-frame only. The table shows about 120,000 clones, with about nine tenths occurring only once. The source material was peripheral blood, sampled 28 days after the second AZD1222 dose. The receptors here all came from an adult who received the AZD1222 COVID-19 vaccine.

CDR3 nucleotides: TGTGCCAGCTCACCAGGGGGGCGAGGGGCTAATGAAAAACTGTTTTTT. This sequence encodes CASSPGGRGANEKLFF. V usage is TRBV18 and J usage is TRBJ1-4, with D possibly matching TRBD1 (6 bases). The CDR3 length is 16 residues. CDR1 and CDR2 from the germline V gene are KGHSH and LQKENI. With 2 bases removed from V and 3 bases from J, the gap between germline ends came to 13 bases. Full variable domain (missing parts from reference TRBV18 and TRBJ1-4): NAGVMQNPRHLVRRRGQEARLRCSPMKGHSHVYWYRQLPEEGLKFMVYLQKENIIDESGMPKERFSAEFPKEGPSILRIQQVVRGDSAAYFCASSPGGRGANEKLFFGSGTQLSVL.

In this sample, this clone turned up a few times. V gene TRBV11-2 combines with J gene TRBJ1-2, with unresolved D. Germline-derived CDR1 and CDR2 are SGHAT and FQNNGV. The CDR3 extends over 13 amino acids. V shed 0 bases and J shed 6 bases, with 8 bases lying between them. The CDR3 DNA is TGTGCCAGCAGCTTAGATCTGTGGGATGGCTACACCTTC. It is translated as CASSLDLWDGYTF.

The chain is built from TRBV4-1 and TRBJ1-5; possibly TRBD1 for D (6 bases). The CDR3 length is 19 residues. Trimming shortened V by 5 bases and J by 0 bases, and 23 bases separated the two germline ends. The germline gives CDR1 MGHRA, CDR2 YSYEKL. CDR3 coding DNA: TGCGCCAGCAGCACCCACCACACCACAGGGATCTATAGCAATCAGCCCCAGCATTTT. Translating it yields CASSTHHTTGIYSNQPQHF.

The table lists this clone with a count of one. The rearrangement uses TRBV7-9 and TRBJ1-1; the match to TRBD1 covers 8 bases. V trimming: 5 bases; J trimming: 0 bases; junction bases outside the gene matches: 2. CDR1 and CDR2 (germline): SEHNR, FQNEAQ (reference sequence). CDR3 length: 14 residues. CDR3 amino acids: CASSEQGVNTEAFF. The DNA for the CDR3 is TGTGCCAGCAGCGAACAGGGGGTGAACACTGAAGCTTTCTTT.

The chain employs TRBV27 and TRBJ1-1, with 10 nucleotides matching TRBD1. The junction had 11 bases not matched to a gene; V was cut back by 8 bases and J by 5 bases. Per the germline V gene, CDR1 is MNHEY and CDR2 is SMNVEV (reference sequence). The CDR3 consists of 15 residues. Here the CDR3 reads CASHSGQGVWTEAFF. CDR3 bases: TGTGCCAGCCACTCCGGACAGGGGGTTTGGACTGAAGCTTTCTTT.

This chain connects TRBV21-1 to TRBJ1-4; the table's D call TRBD1 went unverified against the DNA. TRBV21-1 counts as a pseudogene. The CDR3 sequence is 16 residues long. The CDR3 nucleotides read TGTGCCAGCAGCAAAGGACCGACACAATACAATGAAAAACTGTTTTTT. It yields the protein CASSKGPTQYNEKLFF.

The chain joins TRBV5-8 to TRBJ1-5; D unclear. This CDR3 region has 16 residues. With 0 bases removed from V and 0 bases from J, the gap between germline ends came to 10 bases. Per germline, CDR1 SGHTS and CDR2 YDEGEE. CDR3 nucleotide sequence: TGTGCCAGCAGCTTGGAGTTTTGGCATAGCAATCAGCCCCAGCATTTT. Translation gives CASSLEFWHSNQPQHF.

The J gene is TRBJ1-6, the V gene TRBV2; 9 bases are shared with TRBD1. This CDR3 has 15 residues. Germline values: CDR1 SNHLY, CDR2 FYNNEI. V shed 6 bases, J shed 6 bases, and the junction held 6 bases outside the gene matches. CDR3 loop: CASRDTGGLNSPLHF. Here the CDR3 DNA reads TGTGCCAGCAGGGATACAGGGGGCCTTAATTCACCCCTCCACTTT.

This chain connects TRBV4-1 to TRBJ1-1, with D perhaps matching TRBD1 (5 bases). Looked up from germline, CDR1 is MGHRA and CDR2 is YSYEKL. V lost 7 bases and J lost 0, with 15 bases in between. This CDR3 spans 15 amino acids. The CDR3 coding sequence is TGCGCCAGCACGAGAGGCCCAGGGCTGAACACTGAAGCTTTCTTT. Protein product: CASTRGPGLNTEAFF.

The rearrangement joins TRBV2 to TRBJ1-1; 9 nucleotides agree with TRBD1. V lost 6 bases to trimming and J lost 5 bases; unmatched junction nucleotides: 7. Germline V gene data show CDR1 as SNHLY and CDR2 as FYNNEI. The CDR3 length is 14 residues. Here the CDR3 DNA reads TGTGCCAGCAGACCCGGGACAGGGAGGACTGAAGCTTTCTTT. Protein product: CASRPGTGRTEAFF.

The CDR3 coding sequence is TGTGCCAGTAGTAGTGGGTACAATGAGCAGTTCTTC. It codes for CASSSGYNEQFF. The V call is TRBV19, the J call TRBJ2-1; the D is unclear. V lost 4 bases and J lost 4, with 5 bases in between. Germline V gene lookup returns CDR1 LNHDA and CDR2 SQIVND (reference sequence). The CDR3 totals 12 residues.

The rearrangement links TRBV4-1 to TRBJ2-7, with D possibly TRBD2 on 5 matching bases. V lost 0 bases, J lost 5 bases, and 17 bases lay in between. This CDR3 contains 16 residues. CDR1 MGHRA and CDR2 YSYEKL come from the germline V gene. The CDR3 sequence is CASSQDWSGRDDEQYF. The CDR3 DNA follows: TGCGCCAGCAGCCAAGATTGGAGCGGCCGAGACGACGAGCAGTACTTC.

The chain employs TRBV29-1 and TRBJ2-1, with D unresolved. CDR1 is SQVTM, CDR2 ANQGSEA, per germline. The CDR3 totals 12 residues. The ends were cut back, 3 bases at V and 1 base at J, with 4 bases in the middle. In DNA form, the CDR3 reads TGCAGCGTTGACCGATCCTACAATGAGCAGTTCTTC. Translated, it gives CSVDRSYNEQFF.

J is TRBJ2-1 and V is TRBV18; 14 positions match TRBD2. Germline trimming cut 6 bases from V and 6 bases from J; bases unmatched to any gene: 4. The CDR3 runs to 15 residues. Germline loops: CDR1 KGHSH, CDR2 LQKENI. In nucleotides, the CDR3 is TGTGCCAGCTCCCTCGGACTAGCGGGAGGCAATGAGCAGTTCTTC. It yields the protein CASSLGLAGGNEQFF.

The gene calls are TRBV19 and TRBJ1-4, with D possibly matching TRBD1 (6 bases). V lost 9 bases and J 0 bases, leaving 11 bases between the germline ends. Germline values: CDR1 LNHDA, CDR2 SQIVND (reference sequence). The CDR3 totals 14 residues. As DNA, the CDR3 is TGTGCCAGCTCTCAGGGGCCAACTAATGAAAAACTGTTTTTT. This translates into CASSQGPTNEKLFF.

This clone was recorded once. The chain is built from TRBV19 and TRBJ1-5; D is unresolved. Between the trimmed V and J ends, which lost 5 bases and 6 bases, there was a span of 8 bases. CDR1 is LNHDA and CDR2 is SQIVND in the germline V gene (reference sequence). The CDR3 length is 12 residues. CDR3 amino acids: CASSPAGQPQHF. Written as DNA, the CDR3 is TGTGCCAGTAGTCCCGCGGGTCAGCCCCAGCATTTT. Based on the CDR3 plus reference TRBV19 and TRBJ1-5, the full variable domain is DGGITQSPKYLFRKEGQNVTLSCEQNLNHDAMYWYRQDPGQGLRLIYYSQIVNDFQKGDIAEGYSVSREKKESFPLTVTSAQKNPTAFYLCASSPAGQPQHFGDGTRLSIL.

This chain uses TRBV15 with TRBJ2-2; TRBD1 is a possible D gene (7 bases). Germline lookup yields CDR1 LNHNV and CDR2 YYDKDF (reference sequence). CDR3 length: 15 residues. Trimming removed 6 bases at V and 3 bases at J, with 14 bases between. The CDR3 spells CATRTRQGYTGELFF. CDR3 nucleotide sequence: TGTGCCACCAGGACTAGACAGGGTTACACCGGGGAGCTGTTTTTT.

The rearrangement links TRBV13 to TRBJ2-3; the match to TRBD2 covers 7 bases. J gave up 6 bases and V 5 bases, and 5 bases lay outside the gene matches. Germline CDR1 reads PRHDT; CDR2 reads FYEKMQ (reference sequence). The CDR3 totals 13 residues. The CDR3 nucleotides are TGTGCCAGCAGCCCGACTAGCATGGATACGCAGTATTTT. Its translation is CASSPTSMDTQYF.

The rearrangement joins TRBV3-1 (or the pseudogene TRBV3-2) to TRBJ2-7; a weak D match, TRBD1 (5 bases). Germline CDR1 and CDR2: LGHDT and YNNKEL (reference sequence). V gave up 0 bases and J gave up 3 bases, with 9 bases separating them. CDR3 length: 14 amino acids. The CDR3 bases are TGTGCCAGCAGCCAAGAAGGGGAACTCTACGAGCAGTACTTC. Encoded protein: CASSQEGELYEQYF.

The V call is TRBV6-5, the J call TRBJ1-6; the match to TRBD1 covers 7 bases. Losses at the gene ends were 0 bases for V and 8 bases for J; bases not matched to a gene: 4. The CDR3 is made up of 15 amino acids. Germline-derived CDR1 and CDR2 are MNHEY and SVGAGI. CDR3 in DNA: TGTGCCAGCAGTTACTCTAGACAGGGTGATTCACCCCTCCACTTT. Its translation: CASSYSRQGDSPLHF.

The V and J genes are TRBV2 and TRBJ1-3, with no clear D. The length of the CDR3 is 15 residues. V shed 4 bases and J shed 0 bases, with 10 bases lying between them. Germline CDR1 is SNHLY and CDR2 is FYNNEI. The CDR3 nucleotides are TGTGCCAGCAGTGTCTACAGCCGCTCTGGAAACACCATATATTTT. As protein: CASSVYSRSGNTIYF.